These 16 T cell receptor beta chains were all obtained from the same sample, sequenced in a study of blood T cell repertoires in COVID-19. The table came from immunoSEQ multiplex PCR; TCRdb's copy has only in-frame clones and leaves some out. The table lists about 480,000 clones, approximately 87% of them singletons. The sequencing input was PBMCs or T cells enriched from blood (not recorded which). These receptors originate from a woman aged 40 to 50 who had recovered from COVID-19.

The V and J genes are TRBV5-6 and TRBJ2-1, with 9 bases identical to TRBD1. The CDR3 consists of 17 residues. Germline assignment: CDR1 SGHDT and CDR2 YYEEEE. After removal of 5 bases from V and 3 bases from J, the junction contained 12 bases not matched to a gene. The CDR3 region is CASRHPGQGRDYNEQFF. In DNA, the CDR3 is TGTGCCAGCAGACACCCGGGACAGGGTCGAGACTACAATGAGCAGTTCTTC.

The chain has TRBV19 and TRBJ1-3; weak D call: TRBD1 (6 bases). Looked up from germline, CDR1 is LNHDA and CDR2 is SQIVND (reference sequence). The V and J ends lost 6 bases and 0 bases respectively, with 12 bases between them. CDR3 length: 15 amino acids. CDR3 nucleotides: TGTGCCAGTAGAGGGGGGGCGAACTCTGGAAACACCATATATTTT. Its protein product is CASRGGANSGNTIYF.

This clone was detected a few times. This chain connects TRBV5-6 to TRBJ2-7; TRBD2 matches at 14 bases. This CDR3 has 16 residues. Germline V gene data show CDR1 as SGHDT and CDR2 as YYEEEE. After removal of 3 bases from V and 7 bases from J, the junction contained 9 bases not matched to a gene. The CDR3 protein is CASSSGTSGRRWEQYF. In DNA form, the CDR3 reads TGTGCCAGCAGCTCCGGGACTAGCGGGAGAAGGTGGGAGCAGTACTTC.

The chain recombines TRBV9 with TRBJ1-1; D call uncertain. CDR1 SGDLS and CDR2 YYNGEE come from the germline V gene. V lost 0 bases and J lost 6, with 15 bases in between. CDR3 length equals 15 residues. CDR3 nucleotides: TGTGCCAGCAGCGTAGAGGATCGAGCGAGCGCTGAAGCTTTCTTT. It is translated as CASSVEDRASAEAFF.

The rearrangement uses TRBV5-4 and TRBJ2-6; D remains unclear. CDR1 SGHNT and CDR2 YYREEE come from the germline V gene (reference sequence). V lost 4 bases, J lost 0 bases, and 11 bases lay in between. The CDR3 loop spans 16 amino acids. The CDR3 coding sequence is TGTGCCAGCAGCCCAGGTGGGCACTCTGGGGCCAACGTCCTGACTTTC. It encodes CASSPGGHSGANVLTF.

For the CDR3, the DNA is TGTGCCAGTAGTATTTGGGACAGTCTGAACACCGGGGAGCTGTTTTTT. This codes for CASSIWDSLNTGELFF. The V and J genes are TRBV19 and TRBJ2-2, with 7 bases that match TRBD1. The trim removed 3 bases at V and 1 base at J, leaving 5 bases unmatched. This CDR3 comprises 16 residues. Germline V gene lookup returns CDR1 LNHDA and CDR2 SQIVND (reference sequence).

The chain links TRBV2 to TRBJ1-3, with D possibly being TRBD1 (6 bases). Germline V gives CDR1 SNHLY, CDR2 FYNNEI. CDR3 length equals 17 residues. The ends were cut back, 5 bases at V and 0 bases at J, with 17 bases in the middle. The CDR3 here is CASSSGPGGLSGNTIYF. The CDR3 DNA reads TGTGCCAGCAGTTCGGGCCCCGGGGGGCTCTCTGGAAACACCATATATTTT.

A single count supports this clone. This sequence joins TRBV9 and TRBJ2-7; 7 bases align to TRBD2. Germline V CDR1 and CDR2: SGDLS, YYNGEE. This CDR3 comprises 15 residues. V lost 1 base and J lost 2; bases outside the gene matches: 6. CDR3 loop: CASSVSGLGAYEQYF. In DNA, the CDR3 is TGTGCCAGCAGCGTAAGCGGACTAGGGGCCTACGAGCAGTACTTC.

The count of this clone is one. Other nucleotide sequences in the sample specify the same CDR3. The chain employs TRBV7-2 and TRBJ1-4; TRBD1 aligns across 7 bases. V gave up 5 bases and J gave up 7 bases; unmatched junction bases: 7. The CDR3 consists of 14 residues. CDR1 and CDR2 from the germline V gene are SGHTA and FQGNSA. The CDR3, as DNA: TGTGCCAGCAGCCCCAGGACAGGAAGTGAAAAACTGTTTTTT. Its protein is CASSPRTGSEKLFF.

The chain employs TRBV2 and TRBJ1-3; D gene uncertain. Germline V CDR1 and CDR2: SNHLY, FYNNEI. CDR3 size: 15 residues. Trimming removed 1 base at V and 4 bases at J, with 11 bases between. Here the CDR3 reads CASSEGWSSGNTIYF. CDR3 DNA: TGTGCCAGCAGTGAAGGGTGGAGCTCGGGAAACACCATATATTTT.

This chain connects TRBV11-3 to TRBJ2-7; 9 nucleotides match TRBD1. The germline V gene encodes CDR1 SGHNT and CDR2 YENEEA. The CDR3 sequence is 15 residues long. Trimming cost V 1 base and J 0 bases; bases outside gene matches: 1. The DNA for the CDR3 is TGTGCCAGCAGCTTAGTGGACAGGGGCTCCTACGAGCAGTACTTC. Translation gives CASSLVDRGSYEQYF.

The chain links TRBV4-1 to TRBJ2-1; the match to TRBD1 covers 9 bases. V lost 8 bases to trimming and J lost 0 bases; unmatched junction nucleotides: 5. The CDR3 has 15 residues. CDR1 MGHRA and CDR2 YSYEKL come from the germline V gene. In DNA, the CDR3 is TGCGCCAGCCGGGGGACAGGGAGCTCCTACAATGAGCAGTTCTTC. Translating it yields CASRGTGSSYNEQFF.

This clone has more than one count but fewer than ten. The rearrangement uses TRBV28 and TRBJ1-2, with D hard to call. V lost 2 bases to trimming and J lost 8 bases, with 9 bases between them. CDR1 and CDR2 from the germline V gene are MDHEN and SYDVKM. The CDR3 spans 12 residues. CDR3 loop: CASSLRGGGYTF. Written as DNA, the CDR3 is TGTGCCAGCAGTTTACGAGGAGGGGGCTACACCTTC.

The chain recombines TRBV27 with TRBJ2-7; D perhaps matches TRBD2 (5 bases). Germline V lookup: CDR1 MNHEY, CDR2 SMNVEV (reference sequence). The V end was cut by 5 bases, the J end by 4 bases, with 21 bases between. CDR3 length: 16 amino acids. Here the CDR3 DNA reads TGTGCCAGCAGTACTCAGTCGAGGGTTTTGCTTTACGAGCAGTACTTC. The encoded protein is CASSTQSRVLLYEQYF.

CDR3 bases: TGTGCCAGCAGGCTGGACAGGGGAACTGGCTACACCTTC. Translation: CASRLDRGTGYTF. V gene TRBV12-3 or TRBV12-4 combines with J gene TRBJ1-2, with TRBD1 matching 9 bases. The ends lost 6 bases at V and 7 bases at J; junction bases unmatched: 6. CDR3 length: 13 residues.

This chain connects TRBV5-1 to TRBJ2-3; 9 nucleotides match TRBD2. The V segment lost 3 bases and the J segment 5 bases; nucleotides outside the gene matches: 13. Germline CDR1 SGHRS, CDR2 YFSETQ. CDR3 length equals 17 residues. CDR3 sequence (DNA): TGCGCCAGCAGCTCCGTGGTGGGCGGGAGGGCAGGAGATACGCAGTATTTT. This encodes CASSSVVGGRAGDTQYF.